One sample yielded the 21 T cell receptor beta chains listed below, sequenced in a study of shared clonotypes between healthy human individuals. Naivety among CD8 cells was defined by CD45RO negativity and positive CCR7 selection, thereby excluding terminally differentiated effector memory CD45RA+ cells. The protocol was immunoSEQ multiplex PCR, while the TCRdb copy is restricted to in-frame clones and leaves out a portion. Here the sample spans some 1,900,000 clones, around 96% being singletons. The source material was naive CD8+ T cells sorted from blood. The origin of the receptors is a man in his late teens or twenties in good health.

The chain combines TRBV9 with TRBJ2-7; TRBD2 matches at 12 bases. The CDR3 has 15 residues. V gave up 0 bases and J gave up 5 bases; unmatched junction bases: 3. The germline gives CDR1 SGDLS, CDR2 YYNGEE. Here the CDR3 DNA reads TGTGCCAGCAGCGTAGCCGGACTAGCGGGGAACGAGCAGTACTTC. It encodes CASSVAGLAGNEQYF.

The chain carries TRBV27 and TRBJ2-3, with no clear D. The CDR3 totals 14 residues. V lost 6 bases, J lost 0 bases, and 10 bases lay in between. Germline V CDR1 and CDR2: MNHEY, SMNVEV (reference sequence). DNA of the CDR3: TGTGCCAGCAGCGTCGTACGTAGCACAGATACGCAGTATTTT. Its translation is CASSVVRSTDTQYF.

This chain links TRBV19 with TRBJ2-7; tentative D call: TRBD1 (5 bases). Trimming took off 5 bases at V and 3 bases at J, with 20 bases between the two ends. The CDR3 has 16 residues. Germline CDR1 and CDR2: LNHDA and SQIVND (reference sequence). The DNA for the CDR3 is TGTGCCAGTAGTCTCGGGTTCGGGCAGGACAACTACGAGCAGTACTTC. It is translated as CASSLGFGQDNYEQYF. Full variable domain (remainder filled in from reference TRBV19 and TRBJ2-7): DGGITQSPKYLFRKEGQNVTLSCEQNLNHDAMYWYRQDPGQGLRLIYYSQIVNDFQKGDIAEGYSVSREKKESFPLTVTSAQKNPTAFYLCASSLGFGQDNYEQYFGPGTRLTVT.

This clone showed up just once. Written as DNA, the CDR3 is TGTGCCAGCAGCGTAGGGCTAGCGGGAGGGGCCTGGTCCTACAATGAGCAGTTCTTC. Translated: CASSVGLAGGAWSYNEQFF. This rearrangement joins TRBV9 to TRBJ2-1; 12 bases are a match to TRBD2. The germline V gene encodes CDR1 SGDLS and CDR2 YYNGEE. The CDR3 length is 19 residues. J gave up 1 base and V 0 bases, and 8 bases lay outside the gene matches.

The gene calls are TRBV7-9 and TRBJ1-1, with D possibly being TRBD1 (5 bases). CDR3 size: 15 residues. V lost 2 bases to trimming and J lost 1 base, with 11 bases between them. The germline V gene encodes CDR1 SEHNR and CDR2 FQNEAQ (reference sequence). The DNA for the CDR3 is TGTGCCAGCAGCTTATGGGAGGGGAGGAACACTGAAGCTTTCTTT. This gives the protein CASSLWEGRNTEAFF.

The V and J genes are TRBV27 and TRBJ2-2; TRBD2 might be the D (5 bases). The germline V and J ends were trimmed by 5 bases and 2 bases, with 12 bases remaining between them. Germline CDR1 reads MNHEY; CDR2 reads SMNVEV (reference sequence). The CDR3 sequence is 15 residues long. This chain's CDR3 is CASSPLPGNTGELFF. As DNA, the CDR3 is TGTGCCAGCAGTCCACTGCCGGGAAACACCGGGGAGCTGTTTTTT.

The chain couples TRBV30 to TRBJ2-2, with 14 positions matching TRBD2. This CDR3 spans 18 amino acids. Germline assignment: CDR1 GTSNPN and CDR2 SVGIG (reference sequence). The trim removed 3 bases at V and 7 bases at J, leaving 13 bases unmatched. CDR3 in amino acids: CAWRQPGTSGGRDGELFF. The CDR3 bases are TGTGCCTGGAGACAACCCGGGACTAGCGGGGGCCGGGACGGGGAGCTGTTTTTT.

This chain links TRBV6-5 with TRBJ1-2; the match to TRBD1 covers 7 bases. V lost 0 bases to trimming and J lost 3 bases; unmatched junction nucleotides: 7. The CDR3 is 16 amino acids. Germline CDR1 and CDR2: MNHEY and SVGAGI. CDR3 amino acids: CASSYSGTENDYGYTF. In nucleotides, the CDR3 is TGTGCCAGCAGTTACTCTGGGACAGAAAATGACTATGGCTACACCTTC.

This chain joins TRBV6-5 and TRBJ2-7; 12 bases fit TRBD2. Germline V gives CDR1 MNHEY, CDR2 SVGAGI. Trimming at V came to 5 bases and at J to 4 bases, leaving 3 bases not matched to a gene. The CDR3 has 14 amino acids. CDR3 DNA: TGTGCCAGCAGTCGACTAGCGGGGGTATACGAGCAGTACTTC. This encodes CASSRLAGVYEQYF.

The V call is TRBV7-9, the J call TRBJ2-7; D is undetermined. Looked up from germline, CDR1 is SEHNR and CDR2 is FQNEAQ (reference sequence). The CDR3 contains 12 residues. V was shortened by 3 bases and J by 1 base, with 4 bases between the two germline ends. In nucleotides, the CDR3 is TGTGCCAGCAGCTTTCGATCCTACGAGCAGTACTTC. Its protein product is CASSFRSYEQYF.

This CDR3 is CASRLNSGSIPYEQYF. The CDR3 region has the DNA TGTGCCAGCCGACTGAATAGCGGGAGTATTCCCTACGAGCAGTACTTC. The chain carries TRBV6-6 and TRBJ2-7; 9 bases are a match to TRBD2. This CDR3 is built from 16 residues. V shed 8 bases, J shed 2 bases, and the junction held 13 bases outside the gene matches. Germline CDR1 and CDR2: MNHNY and SVGAGI (reference sequence).

This chain connects TRBV11-2 to TRBJ2-7; D gene unclear. The V gene lost 0 bases and the J gene lost 2 bases, with 11 bases spanning the gap. The length of the CDR3 is 15 residues. The germline V gene has CDR1 SGHAT and CDR2 FQNNGV. The chain's CDR3 is CASSLEVGPPYEQYF. CDR3 nucleotides: TGTGCCAGCAGCTTAGAAGTCGGGCCCCCCTACGAGCAGTACTTC.

The CDR3 nucleotides are TGTGCCAGCAGTTACTCGGGAGGGGGAATTTCAGGGGAGCTGTTTTTT. This sequence encodes CASSYSGGGISGELFF. The chain recombines TRBV6-5 with TRBJ2-2, with D possibly being TRBD2 (7 bases). There are 16 residues in the CDR3. The germline CDR1 and CDR2 sequences are MNHEY and SVGAGI. Trimming took 0 bases from V and 8 from J, leaving 16 bases between them.

This rearrangement joins TRBV6-1 to TRBJ2-5; D possibly corresponds to TRBD1 (5 bases). The CDR3 is 15 amino acids. Trimming removed 2 bases at V and 3 bases at J, with 13 bases between. Germline V gene data show CDR1 as MNHNS and CDR2 as SASEGT. CDR3 nucleotide sequence: TGTGCCAGCAGTGAATGGTGGGGCTTTGAAGAGACCCAGTACTTC. Amino acid sequence: CASSEWWGFEETQYF.

The genes are TRBV2 and TRBJ2-1, with 15 bases identical to TRBD2. The germline gives CDR1 SNHLY, CDR2 FYNNEI. Germline trimming cut 3 bases from V and 1 base from J; bases unmatched to any gene: 7. There are 19 residues in the CDR3. CDR3 nucleotides: TGTGCCAGCAGTGAGGGACTAGCGGGGGGAGGGGAATCCTACAATGAGCAGTTCTTC. Amino acids: CASSEGLAGGGESYNEQFF. Looking up the rest from reference TRBV2 and TRBJ2-1 gives the full variable domain: EPEVTQTPSHQVTQMGQEVILRCVPISNHLYFYWYRQILGQKVEFLVSFYNNEISEKSEIFDDQFSVERPDGSNFTLKIRSTKLEDSAMYFCASSEGLAGGGESYNEQFFGPGTRLTVL.

The chain links TRBV9 to TRBJ1-3; TRBD1 might be the D (5 bases). The CDR3 covers 16 residues. The germline CDR1 and CDR2 sequences are SGDLS and YYNGEE. The V and J ends lost 3 bases and 0 bases respectively, with 13 bases between them. The CDR3 here is CASSDYSGTSGNTIYF. CDR3 in DNA: TGTGCCAGCAGCGATTATTCAGGGACCTCTGGAAACACCATATATTTT.

The chain combines TRBV11-2 with TRBJ1-5, with D hard to call. CDR1 is SGHAT and CDR2 is FQNNGV in the germline V gene. The germline V and J ends were trimmed by 8 bases and 6 bases, with 14 bases remaining between them. This CDR3 has 13 amino acids. CDR3 in DNA: TGTGCCAGCTCCCTGGGCGCGTCTCAGCCCCAGCATTTT. As protein: CASSLGASQPQHF.

The genes are TRBV4-1 and TRBJ1-4; 7 bases map to TRBD1. Germline assignment: CDR1 MGHRA and CDR2 YSYEKL. This CDR3 contains 14 residues. V gave up 0 bases and J gave up 7 bases; unmatched junction bases: 2. In DNA, the CDR3 is TGCGCCAGCAGCCAAGAACAGGGGAGTGAAAAACTGTTTTTT. Encoded protein: CASSQEQGSEKLFF.

The V call is TRBV7-9, the J call TRBJ2-1; 7 nucleotides agree with TRBD1. V lost 8 bases to trimming and J lost 12 bases; unmatched junction nucleotides: 7. Germline CDR1 reads SEHNR; CDR2 reads FQNEAQ (reference sequence). The CDR3 covers 11 residues. CDR3 nucleotide sequence: TGTGCCAGCCGACAGACAGGGCCGCAGTTCTTC. Translating it yields CASRQTGPQFF.

The chain has TRBV7-9 and TRBJ1-2, with D hard to call. The CDR3 loop spans 14 amino acids. Per the germline V gene, CDR1 is SEHNR and CDR2 is FQNEAQ (reference sequence). V lost 1 base to trimming and J lost 5 bases, with 11 bases between them. CDR3 amino acids: CASSLGTPAYGYTF. CDR3 nucleotide sequence: TGTGCCAGCAGCTTAGGGACCCCGGCGTATGGCTACACCTTC.

This chain connects TRBV13 to TRBJ2-1; 9 nucleotides match TRBD1. CDR3 length: 14 residues. Unmatched junction bases numbered 6, after V lost 5 bases and J lost 7 bases. Germline V gives CDR1 PRHDT, CDR2 FYEKMQ (reference sequence). As DNA, the CDR3 is TGTGCCAGCAGCCTTGGACAGGGGCTAAATGAGCAGTTCTTC. Amino acids: CASSLGQGLNEQFF.